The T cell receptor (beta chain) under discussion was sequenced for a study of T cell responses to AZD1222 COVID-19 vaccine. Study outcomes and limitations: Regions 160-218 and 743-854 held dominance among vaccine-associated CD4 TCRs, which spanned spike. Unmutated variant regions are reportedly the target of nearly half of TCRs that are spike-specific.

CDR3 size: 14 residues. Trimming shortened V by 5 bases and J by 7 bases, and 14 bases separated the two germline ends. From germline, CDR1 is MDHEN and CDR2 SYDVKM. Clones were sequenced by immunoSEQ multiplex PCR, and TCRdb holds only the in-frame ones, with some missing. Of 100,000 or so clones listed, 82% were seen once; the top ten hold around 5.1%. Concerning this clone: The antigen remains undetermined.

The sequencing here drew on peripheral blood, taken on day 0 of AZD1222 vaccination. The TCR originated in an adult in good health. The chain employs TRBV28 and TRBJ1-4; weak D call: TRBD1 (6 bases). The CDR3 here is CASSPTRGLEKLFF. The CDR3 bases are TGTGCCAGCAGTCCTACCAGGGGCCTTGAAAAACTGTTTTTT.